The sequence of this T cell receptor (beta chain) was determined in a study of CD8+ T cells in alopecia areata. General study points: Within the top 100, expanded CD8+ clones significantly decreased with tofacitinib, as did scalp clonality.

Only a few counts were recorded for this clone. Antigen: not known. Other DNA sequences in the same sample also yield this CDR3. Treatment specified: oral pan-JAK inhibitor, 5-10 mg twice daily. RNA extraction and reverse transcription yielded cDNA as sequencing template. The repertoire was sequenced with immunoSEQ multiplex PCR; TCRdb's copy has only in-frame clones and lacks some. The sample records over 150,000 clones, approximately 60% being singletons. The germline gives CDR1 GTSNPN, CDR2 SVGIG (reference sequence). V shed 0 bases and J shed 5 bases, with 2 bases lying between them. The CDR3 runs to 11 residues.

Specimen: CD4+ T cells sorted from blood, collected at week 24, from a patient treated with tofacitinib. The J gene is TRBJ1-3, the V gene TRBV30; no clear D gene. The source is a human donor with alopecia areata. The CDR3 DNA is TGTGCCTGGAGTGTAAGAAACACCATATATTTT. Its protein is CAWSVRNTIYF.